The next 30 T cell receptor beta chains were all read from a single sample in a study of blood T cell repertoires in COVID-19. This table comes from immunoSEQ multiplex PCR, and its TCRdb copy is limited to in-frame clones, with some not included. There are some 66,000 clones in the sample; just over 85% occur only once, and 6.9% lies in the top ten. The sample was peripheral blood. Receptor source: a man in his fifties with active COVID-19.

The chain couples TRBV7-7 to TRBJ2-1, with TRBD1 matching over 9 bases. V lost 6 bases and J lost 3; bases outside the gene matches: 6. CDR3 size: 15 residues. From germline, CDR1 is SSHAT and CDR2 FNYEAQ (reference sequence). This CDR3 reads CASSQGDRDYNEQFF. The CDR3 nucleotides are TGTGCCAGCAGTCAAGGGGACAGGGACTACAATGAGCAGTTCTTC.

The V gene is TRBV5-6, the J gene TRBJ1-2; D remains ambiguous. This CDR3 is 14 amino acids long. Germline values: CDR1 SGHDT, CDR2 YYEEEE. V was cut by 3 bases and J by 5 bases, with 14 bases left in between. The CDR3 sequence: CASSSAGLRYGYTF. CDR3 coding DNA: TGTGCCAGCAGCTCAGCCGGACTGCGTTATGGCTACACCTTC.

V usage is TRBV6-5 and J usage is TRBJ2-1; D uncertain. Germline CDR1 is MNHEY and CDR2 is SVGAGI. This CDR3 comprises 13 residues. The V end lost 4 bases, the J end lost 9 bases, and 13 bases lay between the germline ends. CDR3 DNA: TGTGCCAGCAGTTTAGCCGGGTTCCCTGAGCAGTTCTTC. This encodes CASSLAGFPEQFF.

The rearrangement joins TRBV4-2 to TRBJ1-4; 8 bases agree with TRBD1. The length of the CDR3 is 16 residues. Per germline, CDR1 LGHNA and CDR2 YNFKEQ. Trimming took 4 bases from V and 0 from J; bases not matched to a gene: 4. In DNA form, the CDR3 reads TGTGCCAGCAGCCTACAGGACAGGGCAACTAATGAAAAACTGTTTTTT. Translation gives CASSLQDRATNEKLFF.

The chain couples TRBV11-2 to TRBJ1-2; D gene uncertain. This CDR3 has 14 residues. Trimming took off 3 bases at V and 6 bases at J, with 14 bases between the two ends. Germline CDR1 reads SGHAT; CDR2 reads FQNNGV. The CDR3 protein is CASSFFGPRDGYTF. CDR3 nucleotides: TGTGCCAGCAGCTTCTTTGGGCCGAGAGATGGCTACACCTTC. Drawing the rest from reference TRBV11-2 and TRBJ1-2, the complete variable domain is EAGVAQSPRYKIIEKRQSVAFWCNPISGHATLYWYQQILGQGPKLLIQFQNNGVVDDSQLPKDRFSAERLKGVDSTLKIQPAKLEDSAVYLCASSFFGPRDGYTFGSGTRLTVV.

This clone was seen a single time. The chain uses TRBV6-5 and TRBJ1-1; a weak D match, TRBD1 (5 bases). V was shortened by 2 bases and J by 7 bases, with 11 bases between the two germline ends. Germline V gene data show CDR1 as MNHEY and CDR2 as SVGAGI. The CDR3 has 13 amino acids. CDR3 residues: CASSYPGSVEAFF. The CDR3 DNA reads TGTGCCAGCAGTTACCCAGGGTCGGTTGAAGCTTTCTTT.

This clone was detected only once. V is TRBV19 and J is TRBJ1-5, with D possibly matching TRBD1 (6 bases). Trimming left V 5 bases short and J 5 bases short, with 16 bases between. Germline values: CDR1 LNHDA, CDR2 SQIVND (reference sequence). The CDR3 spans 15 residues. DNA of the CDR3: TGTGCCAGTAGTCTGGGGACAATCATATATCAGCCCCAGCATTTT. It yields the protein CASSLGTIIYQPQHF.

J is TRBJ2-7 and V is TRBV28, with 7 bases lining up with TRBD2. Germline V lookup: CDR1 MDHEN, CDR2 SYDVKM. V trimming: 6 bases; J trimming: 3 bases; junction bases outside the gene matches: 11. CDR3 length equals 15 residues. As DNA, the CDR3 is TGTGCCAGCAGATCCGTCGCGGGGGAAATCTACGAGCAGTACTTC. Its protein is CASRSVAGEIYEQYF.

This rearrangement joins TRBV3-1 (or the pseudogene TRBV3-2) to TRBJ1-1, with unresolved D. Between the trimmed V and J ends, which lost 5 bases and 6 bases, there was a span of 13 bases. CDR1 is LGHDT, CDR2 YNNKEL, per germline (reference sequence). CDR3 length equals 13 residues. Here the CDR3 reads CASSRREGSEAFF. CDR3 sequence (DNA): TGTGCCAGCAGCAGGAGGGAAGGCTCTGAAGCTTTCTTT.

The rearrangement joins TRBV5-4 to TRBJ1-1; 11 bases match TRBD1. The V gene end was trimmed by 4 bases and the J gene end by 5 bases; junction bases not matched to a gene: 7. The CDR3 is 15 residues long. Germline V gene lookup returns CDR1 SGHNT and CDR2 YYREEE (reference sequence). CDR3 protein: CASSARDRGRTEAFF. In DNA form, the CDR3 reads TGTGCCAGCAGCGCCCGGGACAGGGGGAGGACTGAAGCTTTCTTT.

The chain recombines TRBV30 with TRBJ1-4; D unclear. Germline CDR1 is GTSNPN and CDR2 is SVGIG (reference sequence). This CDR3 has 15 amino acids. V lost 4 bases to trimming and J lost 4 bases, with 16 bases between them. The CDR3 sequence is CAWNVQAAYNEKLFF. The CDR3, as DNA: TGTGCCTGGAATGTCCAGGCAGCTTATAATGAAAAACTGTTTTTT.

This chain connects TRBV15 to TRBJ1-6; no definite D call. V was trimmed by 0 bases and J by 7 bases, leaving 13 bases between them. This CDR3 spans 16 amino acids. CDR1 LNHNV and CDR2 YYDKDF come from the germline V gene (reference sequence). The CDR3 DNA follows: TGTGCCACCAGCAGAGAGAGGGTTCAAAGGAATTCACCCCTCCACTTT. Translation gives CATSRERVQRNSPLHF.

The rearrangement uses TRBV3-1 (or the pseudogene TRBV3-2) and TRBJ2-5, with 8 bases lining up with TRBD2. The germline V gene has CDR1 LGHDT and CDR2 YNNKEL (reference sequence). After removal of 0 bases from V and 5 bases from J, the junction contained 8 bases not matched to a gene. The CDR3 extends over 16 amino acids. CDR3 region: CASSQDLKRGSETQYF. Written as DNA, the CDR3 is TGTGCCAGCAGCCAAGATCTCAAGCGGGGGAGTGAGACCCAGTACTTC.

This chain links TRBV29-1 with TRBJ1-6, with 8 bases matching TRBD1. CDR1 is SQVTM, CDR2 ANQGSEA, per germline. This CDR3 comprises 16 residues. V shed 1 base and J 0 bases; nucleotides not matched to a gene: 2. CDR3 region: CSVEGGQVSYNSPLHF. The CDR3 bases are TGCAGCGTTGAAGGGGGACAGGTCTCCTATAATTCACCCCTCCACTTT.

This clone was seen only once. This sequence joins TRBV4-1 and TRBJ1-1; 11 bases fit TRBD1. V was clipped by 2 bases and J by 4 bases; unmatched bases: 18. The germline gives CDR1 MGHRA, CDR2 YSYEKL. This CDR3 contains 20 residues. The CDR3 coding sequence is TGCGCCAGCAGCCAAAAAGGGGGACAGGGGGAACTAGATTGGAGCACTGAAGCTTTCTTT. This codes for CASSQKGGQGELDWSTEAFF.

The chain uses TRBV7-2 and TRBJ2-1, with D possibly matching TRBD2 (5 bases). Trimming left V 0 bases short and J 9 bases short, with 9 bases between. The CDR3 consists of 13 residues. CDR1 is SGHTA and CDR2 is FQGNSA in the germline V gene. The CDR3 is CASSLASGIEQFF. The CDR3 nucleotides read TGTGCCAGCAGCTTAGCGTCCGGGATTGAGCAGTTCTTC. The variable domain in full, with the rest retrieved from reference TRBV7-2 and TRBJ2-1, is GAGVSQSPSNKVTEKGKDVELRCDPISGHTALYWYRQSLGQGLEFLIYFQGNSAPDKSGLPSDRFSAERTGGSVSTLTIQRTQQEDSAVYLCASSLASGIEQFFGPGTRLTVL.

This clone has a single count. The chain carries TRBV2 and TRBJ2-2; TRBD1 aligns across 9 bases. With V trimmed by 6 bases and J by 5 bases, 4 bases remained unmatched. CDR1 and CDR2 from the germline V gene are SNHLY and FYNNEI. This CDR3 has 14 residues. The CDR3 DNA reads as TGTGCCAGCAGGGGGGGACAGGGAACCGGGGAGCTGTTTTTT. Protein: CASRGGQGTGELFF. The whole variable domain, remainder taken from reference TRBV2 and TRBJ2-2, is EPEVTQTPSHQVTQMGQEVILRCVPISNHLYFYWYRQILGQKVEFLVSFYNNEISEKSEIFDDQFSVERPDGSNFTLKIRSTKLEDSAMYFCASRGGQGTGELFFGEGSRLTVL.

CDR3 nucleotide sequence: TGTGCCAGCACCCTCTTAGCCGGGGAGCTGTTTTTT. Its translation: CASTLLAGELFF. V is TRBV6-6 and J is TRBJ2-2; D uncertain. The V gene's germline CDR1 is MNHNY and CDR2 SVGAGI (reference sequence). The CDR3 is 12 residues long. Trimming cost V 7 bases and J 6 bases, with 9 bases left between them.

This clone was counted between two and nine times. The CDR3 DNA sequence: TGCGCCAGCAGCCATACCGGACTAGCGGGCGTCTACAATGAGCAGTTCTTC. Its translation is CASSHTGLAGVYNEQFF. This chain links TRBV5-1 with TRBJ2-1; the match to TRBD2 covers 11 bases. This CDR3 has 17 amino acids. V trimming: 4 bases; J trimming: 3 bases; junction bases outside the gene matches: 9. Germline V gene lookup returns CDR1 SGHRS and CDR2 YFSETQ.

The sample holds one count of this clone. The rearrangement uses TRBV4-2 and TRBJ2-7; 14 nucleotides align to TRBD2. The V gene's germline CDR1 is LGHNA and CDR2 YNFKEQ. This CDR3 is built from 21 residues. The J segment lost 5 bases and the V segment lost 4 bases, leaving 22 bases of the junction unmatched. The chain's CDR3 is CASSPKKTSGGATPLPHEQYF. The CDR3 region has the DNA TGTGCCAGCAGCCCTAAAAAGACTAGCGGGGGGGCAACCCCTCTCCCCCACGAGCAGTACTTC.

This chain joins TRBV27 and TRBJ1-5; the D is unclear. The germline CDR1 and CDR2 sequences are MNHEY and SMNVEV (reference sequence). This CDR3 has 13 amino acids. The V and J ends lost 3 bases and 11 bases respectively, with 14 bases between them. The CDR3 reads CASSLPNSAAQHF. In DNA form, the CDR3 reads TGTGCCAGCAGTTTGCCTAATTCGGCGGCCCAGCATTTT.

This sequence joins TRBV9 and TRBJ2-5; 7 nucleotides align to TRBD1. The CDR3 length is 14 residues. V shed 0 bases, J shed 2 bases, and the junction held 1 base outside the gene matches. The germline V gene has CDR1 SGDLS and CDR2 YYNGEE. CDR3 in DNA: TGTGCCAGCAGCGTAGGGGGACAGCAAGAGACCCAGTACTTC. This sequence encodes CASSVGGQQETQYF.

This sequence joins TRBV5-1 and TRBJ1-3, with 8 bases fitting TRBD1. The length of the CDR3 is 15 residues. Losses at the gene ends were 0 bases for V and 1 base for J; bases not matched to a gene: 0. Germline V gene lookup returns CDR1 SGHRS and CDR2 YFSETQ. The CDR3: CASSLGTGSGNTIYF. Here the CDR3 DNA reads TGCGCCAGCAGCTTGGGGACAGGGTCTGGAAACACCATATATTTT.

The rearrangement links TRBV27 to TRBJ2-7, with 7 bases identical to TRBD1. The junction had 14 bases not matched to a gene; V was cut back by 8 bases and J by 4 bases. The CDR3 loop spans 15 amino acids. The V gene's germline CDR1 is MNHEY and CDR2 SMNVEV (reference sequence). This CDR3 is CASAPWNRGPYEQYF. In nucleotides, the CDR3 is TGTGCCAGCGCCCCTTGGAACAGGGGTCCGTACGAGCAGTACTTC.

This chain uses TRBV7-9 with TRBJ1-1; no clear D gene. The CDR3 sequence is 14 residues long. V was cut by 5 bases and J by 4 bases, with 14 bases left in between. The V gene's germline CDR1 is SEHNR and CDR2 FQNEAQ (reference sequence). The CDR3 reads CASSPQQTTTEAFF. The DNA for the CDR3 is TGTGCCAGCAGCCCCCAACAGACGACCACTGAAGCTTTCTTT.

This chain joins TRBV4-1 and TRBJ2-5, with 11 positions matching TRBD2. The CDR3 totals 16 residues. In germline, CDR1 is MGHRA, CDR2 YSYEKL. Trimming at V came to 1 base and at J to 5 bases, leaving 6 bases not matched to a gene. The CDR3 protein is CASSQALAGVRETQYF. CDR3 nucleotide sequence: TGCGCCAGCAGCCAAGCACTAGCGGGGGTTAGGGAGACCCAGTACTTC.

This clone showed up just a few times. The chain carries TRBV7-8 and TRBJ1-4; TRBD1 aligns across 8 bases. CDR1 is SGHVS and CDR2 is FQNEAQ in the germline V gene. This CDR3 has 15 amino acids. The J segment lost 3 bases and the V segment lost 1 base, leaving 1 base of the junction unmatched. The CDR3 nucleotides read TGTGCCAGCAGCTTAGGACAGGGGTCTAATGAAAAACTGTTTTTT. This translates into CASSLGQGSNEKLFF.

This clone has only a few counts. The rearrangement links TRBV7-9 to TRBJ1-4; D call uncertain. CDR3 length: 14 residues. The ends were cut back, 5 bases at V and 8 bases at J, with 15 bases in the middle. Germline CDR1 SEHNR, CDR2 FQNEAQ (reference sequence). DNA of the CDR3: TGTGCCAGCAGCCCCTCAAGGGCGGGGGAAAAACTGTTTTTT. Amino acid sequence: CASSPSRAGEKLFF.

This clone was recorded a few times. The V call is TRBV6-4, the J call TRBJ2-7; D is unresolved. CDR3 size: 9 residues. Germline V gene lookup returns CDR1 MRHNA and CDR2 SNTAGT. V was clipped by 9 bases and J by 10 bases, with 10 bases between them. In DNA form, the CDR3 reads TGTGCCAGTCACGGAGATCAGTACGTC. The encoded protein is CASHGDQYV.

The chain recombines TRBV3-1 (or the pseudogene TRBV3-2) with TRBJ1-1; 8 nucleotides agree with TRBD1. CDR1 and CDR2 from the germline V gene are LGHDT and YNNKEL (reference sequence). The V gene end was trimmed by 2 bases and the J gene end by 6 bases; junction bases not matched to a gene: 5. The CDR3 covers 14 residues. The CDR3 protein is CASSQPTGGAEAFF. CDR3 nucleotide sequence: TGTGCCAGCAGCCAACCTACAGGGGGGGCTGAAGCTTTCTTT.